Listed below are T cell receptor beta chains from one sample, sequenced in a study of glioma-infiltrating T cells after dendritic cell vaccination. TCRdb's copy holds only in-frame clones and misses some; the assay was immunoSEQ multiplex PCR. The repertoire consists of 9,500 to 12,000 clones, with more than 75% occurring once and the leading ten covering about 40%. Sample: blood, taken after dendritic cell vaccination. These receptors were obtained from a human donor with glioblastoma. Each CDR3 is given with its conserved first and last residue. The order of the fields is V gene, clone size, D gene, J gene, CDR3 protein, CDR3 DNA. A D gene is named only where the DNA matches it firmly. Clone size is not always given. Where it is, it says once, few, many or a class for expanded clones.

V: TRBV29-1
size: NA
D: TRBD2
J: TRBJ2-3
CDR3: CSARHAGDIDTQYF
DNA: TGCAGCGCCCGGCACGCGGGAGATATAGATACGCAGTATTTT

V: TRBV7-6
size: NA
D: TRBD1
J: TRBJ2-2
CDR3: CASSIQGNAGELFF
DNA: TGTGCCAGCAGCATACAGGGGAATGCCGGGGAGCTGTTTTTT

V: TRBV10-3
size: few
D: NA
J: TRBJ1-2
CDR3: CAISESEARGYGYTF
DNA: TGTGCCATCAGTGAGTCAGAAGCGCGGGGCTATGGCTACACCTTC

V: TRBV9
size: NA
D: NA
J: TRBJ2-1
CDR3: CASSVGATLKPNEQFF
DNA: TGTGCCAGCAGCGTAGGGGCGACCCTAAAACCCAATGAGCAGTTCTTC

V: TRBV25-1
size: NA
D: NA
J: TRBJ2-1
CDR3: CASSGGNEQFF
DNA: TGTGCCAGCAGTGGCGGCAATGAGCAGTTCTTC

V: TRBV2
size: NA
D: NA
J: TRBJ1-5
CDR3: CASKAGDQPQHF
DNA: TGTGCCAGCAAGGCAGGGGATCAGCCCCAGCATTTT

V: TRBV5-1
size: NA
D: NA
J: TRBJ1-2
CDR3: CASSADRNRLGYTF
DNA: TGCGCCAGCAGCGCCGACAGGAACCGGTTGGGCTACACCTTC

V: TRBV11-1
size: few
D: TRBD1
J: TRBJ1-2
CDR3: CASSRSAGTDYGYTF
DNA: TGTGCCAGCAGCCGGAGTGCCGGGACAGACTATGGCTACACCTTC

V: TRBV7-2
size: NA
D: NA
J: TRBJ1-4
CDR3: CASSPRVGEKLFF
DNA: TGTGCCAGCAGCCCCCGGGTCGGTGAAAAACTGTTTTTT

V: TRBV5-5
size: NA
D: TRBD1
J: TRBJ1-2
CDR3: CASSSVQGFYGYTF
DNA: TGTGCCAGCAGCTCTGTACAGGGGTTCTATGGCTACACCTTC

V: TRBV4-1
size: NA
D: TRBD2
J: TRBJ2-1
CDR3: CASSQWTSGRIYNEQFF
DNA: TGCGCCAGCAGCCAATGGACTAGCGGGAGGATCTACAATGAGCAGTTCTTC

V: TRBV5-1
size: NA
D: NA
J: TRBJ2-5
CDR3: CASSLAGVQTQYF
DNA: TGCGCCAGCAGCTTGGCAGGGGTACAGACCCAGTACTTC

V: TRBV5-4
size: few
D: TRBD2
J: TRBJ2-7
CDR3: CASSQEPALAGYEQYF
DNA: TGTGCCAGCAGCCAAGAACCGGCACTAGCGGGGTACGAGCAGTACTTC

V: TRBV27
size: NA
D: TRBD1
J: TRBJ1-4
CDR3: CASSFIGGATNEKLFF
DNA: TGTGCCAGCAGTTTCATAGGGGGCGCAACTAATGAAAAACTGTTTTTT

V: TRBV2
size: NA
D: TRBD1
J: TRBJ2-4
CDR3: CASSGPGQGKNIQYF
DNA: TGTGCCAGCAGTGGGCCGGGACAGGGGAAAAACATTCAGTACTTC

V: TRBV7-6
size: NA
D: NA
J: TRBJ1-1
CDR3: CASRNRDGTEAFF
DNA: TGTGCCAGCAGGAACAGGGACGGCACTGAAGCTTTCTTT

V: TRBV9
size: NA
D: NA
J: TRBJ2-7
CDR3: CASSVGGGAFPYEQYF
DNA: TGTGCCAGCAGCGTAGGAGGCGGCGCTTTTCCCTACGAGCAGTACTTC

V: TRBV6-4
size: NA
D: TRBD2
J: TRBJ2-3
CDR3: CASSARAGGADTQYF
DNA: TGTGCCAGCAGCGCGCGAGCGGGAGGGGCAGATACGCAGTATTTT

V: TRBV11-1
size: NA
D: TRBD1
J: TRBJ2-3
CDR3: CASSLRTGRTDTQYF
DNA: TGTGCCAGCAGCTTAAGGACAGGGCGGACAGATACGCAGTATTTT

V: TRBV6-6
size: NA
D: TRBD2
J: TRBJ2-3
CDR3: CASSLSGSYGVTQYF
DNA: TGTGCCAGCAGTCTTAGCGGGAGTTACGGGGTTACGCAGTATTTT

V: TRBV15
size: NA
D: NA
J: TRBJ2-7
CDR3: CATSRDPGGRGQDEQYF
DNA: TGTGCCACCAGCAGAGACCCCGGGGGACGGGGCCAGGACGAGCAGTACTTC

V: TRBV18
size: NA
D: TRBD2
J: TRBJ2-1
CDR3: CASSQTSGNNEQFF
DNA: TGTGCCAGCTCCCAGACTAGCGGAAACAATGAGCAGTTCTTC

V: TRBV5-6
size: NA
D: TRBD1
J: TRBJ2-6
CDR3: CASSSDRGYGANVLTF
DNA: TGTGCCAGCAGCTCGGACAGGGGATATGGGGCCAACGTCCTGACTTTC

V: TRBV5-1
size: once
D: TRBD1
J: TRBJ2-3
CDR3: CASSWSGGSTDTQYF
DNA: TGCGCCAGCAGCTGGTCAGGGGGAAGCACAGATACGCAGTATTTT

V: TRBV9
size: few
D: NA
J: TRBJ2-5
CDR3: CASSVEDGIVKETQYF
DNA: TGTGCCAGCAGCGTAGAGGACGGGATTGTAAAAGAGACCCAGTACTTC

V: TRBV4-2
size: NA
D: TRBD2
J: TRBJ2-5
CDR3: CASSQAAGVMETQYF
DNA: TGTGCCAGCAGCCAAGCTGCGGGAGTGATGGAGACCCAGTACTTC

V: TRBV10-3
size: NA
D: NA
J: TRBJ1-2
CDR3: CAISEDTNYGYTF
DNA: TGTGCCATCAGTGAGGACACTAACTATGGCTACACCTTC

V: TRBV25-1
size: few
D: NA
J: TRBJ2-7
CDR3: CATGGSLYEQYF
DNA: TGTGCCACAGGAGGAAGTTTGTACGAGCAGTACTTC

V: TRBV7-3
size: NA
D: NA
J: TRBJ2-5
CDR3: CASSWGVSGQETQYF
DNA: TGTGCCAGCAGCTGGGGTGTTAGCGGACAAGAGACCCAGTACTTC

V: TRBV29-1
size: once
D: TRBD1
J: TRBJ1-2
CDR3: CSVRDSHFYGYTF
DNA: TGCAGCGTTAGGGACAGCCACTTCTATGGCTACACCTTC

V: TRBV27
size: NA
D: TRBD1
J: TRBJ2-7
CDR3: CASGTGGFREQYF
DNA: TGTGCCAGCGGGACAGGGGGATTCCGCGAGCAGTACTTC

V: TRBV14
size: NA
D: TRBD2
J: TRBJ2-7
CDR3: CASSQEDRRTSPPYEQYF
DNA: TGTGCCAGCAGCCAAGAAGACAGGCGGACTAGCCCTCCCTACGAGCAGTACTTC

V: TRBV4-2
size: NA
D: NA
J: TRBJ2-1
CDR3: CASSQEDSRSSYNEQFF
DNA: TGTGCCAGCAGCCAAGAGGATAGTCGGAGCTCCTACAATGAGCAGTTCTTC

V: TRBV20-1
size: NA
D: NA
J: TRBJ1-1
CDR3: CSRSTDTEAFF
DNA: TGCAGCCGCTCGACAGACACTGAAGCTTTCTTT

V: TRBV29-1
size: NA
D: TRBD1
J: TRBJ1-2
CDR3: CSVGQGELYGYTF
DNA: TGCAGCGTGGGACAGGGGGAACTCTATGGCTACACCTTC

V: TRBV6-1
size: NA
D: NA
J: TRBJ2-4
CDR3: CASSEAFSRNIQYF
DNA: TGTGCCAGCAGTGAAGCCTTTAGCAGAAACATTCAGTACTTC